The T cell receptor beta chain under discussion was sequenced for a study of T cells expressing NK-cell markers. The V gene's germline CDR1 is DFQATT and CDR2 SNEGSKA (reference sequence). CDR3 length: 13 residues. 5'RACE template switching with UMIs produced the TCR beta cDNA. TCRdb reprocessed the 5' RACE reads; each CDR3 protein has one entry and no DNA is given. In total, the table holds fewer than 400,000 distinct CDR3 sequences. The source of this sequence is a woman aged 50 to 65 in good health. V usage is TRBV20-1 and J usage is TRBJ2-5; TCRdb designates TRBD2, a call that cannot be tested without DNA. Sequencing was done on a sample of blood T cells: a sorted CD56 or NKG2C T cell subset, CD4+ or CD8+ T cells, or bulk PBMC T cells (not recorded which). CDR3 region: CSAPAGDWETQYF.